This entry is about one T cell receptor (beta chain). Antigen unknown. This PCR relied on a set of 60 Vbeta primers and 13 Jbeta primers. The repertoire was sequenced with immunoSEQ multiplex PCR; TCRdb's copy has only in-frame clones and lacks some. Of over 150,000 clones in the sample, roughly 87% were seen once. This sample stems from a study of cytomegalovirus exposure and HLA in healthy donors. Germline lookup yields CDR1 MDHEN and CDR2 SYDVKM. With 3 bases clipped from V and 1 base from J, the junction kept 9 bases outside the gene matches. The CDR3 has 17 residues. Broader study findings: The classifier, whose performance was assessed in both the original and validation cohorts, reportedly diagnosed cytomegalovirus status with high specificity and sensitivity.

Material: PBMCs. The sequence derives from a girl aged 5 to 17 in good health and CMV-seropositive. The chain recombines TRBV28 with TRBJ2-3; 8 bases line up with TRBD2. The CDR3 nucleotides read TGTGCCAGCAGTTTGTCCACGGGGGGGTGGGGCACAGATACGCAGTATTTT. It encodes CASSLSTGGWGTDTQYF. Supplemented by reference TRBV28 and TRBJ2-3, the full variable domain reads DVKVTQSSRYLVKRTGEKVFLECVQDMDHENMFWYRQDPGLGLRLIYFSYDVKMKEKGDIPEGYSVSREKKERFSLILESASTNQTSMYLCASSLSTGGWGTDTQYFGPGTRLTVL.